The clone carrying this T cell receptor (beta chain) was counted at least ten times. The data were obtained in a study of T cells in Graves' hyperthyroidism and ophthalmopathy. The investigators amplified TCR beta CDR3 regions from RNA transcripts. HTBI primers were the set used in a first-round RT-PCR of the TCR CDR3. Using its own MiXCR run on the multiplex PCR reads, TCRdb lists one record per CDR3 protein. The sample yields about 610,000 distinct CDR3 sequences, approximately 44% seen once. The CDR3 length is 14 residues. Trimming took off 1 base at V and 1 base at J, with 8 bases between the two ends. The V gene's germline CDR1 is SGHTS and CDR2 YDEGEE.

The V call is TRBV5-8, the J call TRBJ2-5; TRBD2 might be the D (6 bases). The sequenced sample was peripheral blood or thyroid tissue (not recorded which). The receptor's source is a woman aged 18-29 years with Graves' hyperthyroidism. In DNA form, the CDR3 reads TGTGCCAGCAGCTTGAGCGGGTTCCAAGAGACCCAGTACTTC. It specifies CASSLSGFQETQYF.